Following are 12 T cell receptor beta chains from one sample sequenced in a study of technical replicates of blood from a handful of donors. The assay was immunoSEQ multiplex PCR, and TCRdb's table has in-frame clones only and misses some. The sample comprises about 81,000 clones, about 97% of which are singletons, and around 0.2% rests with the top ten. The material sequenced was T cells isolated from PBMCs. The receptors here all came from a human donor in good health.

The V and J genes are TRBV28 and TRBJ1-4; no definite D call. This CDR3 has 13 amino acids. The V end lost 7 bases, the J end lost 4 bases, and 10 bases lay between the germline ends. Germline-derived CDR1 and CDR2 are MDHEN and SYDVKM. The CDR3 nucleotides read TGTGCCAGCACGGGATTTCTTAATGAAAAACTGTTTTTT. Translation: CASTGFLNEKLFF. The full variable domain, completed using reference TRBV28 and TRBJ1-4, is DVKVTQSSRYLVKRTGEKVFLECVQDMDHENMFWYRQDPGLGLRLIYFSYDVKMKEKGDIPEGYSVSREKKERFSLILESASTNQTSMYLCASTGFLNEKLFFGSGTQLSVL.

V gene TRBV7-9 combines with J gene TRBJ1-5; D might be TRBD1 (6 bases). V lost 5 bases to trimming and J lost 0 bases, with 14 bases between them. Germline CDR1 is SEHNR and CDR2 is FQNEAQ (reference sequence). CDR3 length: 16 amino acids. DNA of the CDR3: TGTGCCAGCAGCACCCCCAGGGGATTTAGCAATCAGCCCCAGCATTTT. This encodes CASSTPRGFSNQPQHF.

The chain carries TRBV1 and TRBJ2-4; the tabulated D call, TRBD2, remains unverified against the DNA. TRBV1 is a known pseudogene. CDR3 length equals 17 residues. The CDR3 DNA follows: TGCACCAGCAGCCAAGATGCCAGCGGGAGTGTCCAAAACATTCAGTACTTC. Its translation is CTSSQDASGSVQNIQYF.

This chain connects TRBV30 to TRBJ1-3; D call uncertain. Germline values: CDR1 GTSNPN, CDR2 SVGIG (reference sequence). The CDR3 length is 12 residues. Trimming pared 0 bases from V and 3 bases from J, leaving 3 bases between. CDR3 sequence: CAWSVLGNTIYF. The CDR3 DNA reads TGTGCCTGGAGTGTACTTGGAAACACCATATATTTT.

The chain employs TRBV5-1 and TRBJ2-5; D possibly corresponds to TRBD1 (5 bases). Germline CDR1 is SGHRS and CDR2 is YFSETQ. V lost 1 base and J lost 1, with 11 bases in between. This CDR3 comprises 15 residues. As DNA, the CDR3 is TGCGCCAGCAGCTTGTACAGGACCCCCCAAGAGACCCAGTACTTC. This encodes CASSLYRTPQETQYF. Using reference TRBV5-1 and TRBJ2-5 for the parts outside the CDR3, the full variable domain is KAGVTQTPRYLIKTRGQQVTLSCSPISGHRSVSWYQQTPGQGLQFLFEYFSETQRNKGNFPGRFSGRQFSNSRSEMNVSTLELGDSALYLCASSLYRTPQETQYFGPGTRLLVL.

This chain joins TRBV29-1 and TRBJ1-2, with D perhaps TRBD1 (6 bases). The V and J ends lost 5 bases and 4 bases respectively, with 23 bases between them. The length of the CDR3 is 16 residues. Looked up from germline, CDR1 is SQVTM and CDR2 is ANQGSEA. The CDR3 protein is CSVKYMVGRGVYGYTF. The CDR3 bases are TGCAGCGTTAAATATATGGTCGGCAGGGGTGTCTATGGCTACACCTTC.

This chain uses TRBV25-1 with TRBJ1-5; D remains unclear. Trimming cost V 5 bases and J 4 bases, with 9 bases left between them. The CDR3 runs 13 residues. The germline V gene encodes CDR1 MGHDK and CDR2 SYGVNS. The CDR3 region has the DNA TGTGCCAGCAGTTCGGGTCATAATCAGCCCCAGCATTTT. Translating gives CASSSGHNQPQHF.

The chain is built from TRBV5-1 and TRBJ2-5; D is unresolved. The CDR3 loop spans 14 amino acids. The ends were cut back, 4 bases at V and 2 bases at J, with 12 bases in the middle. CDR1 and CDR2 from the germline V gene are SGHRS and YFSETQ. CDR3 protein: CASSLANTQETQYF. In DNA, the CDR3 is TGCGCCAGCAGCCTCGCGAATACGCAAGAGACCCAGTACTTC.

This chain joins TRBV13 and TRBJ2-3; 8 bases map to TRBD1. Germline V gene sequence: CDR1 PRHDT, CDR2 FYEKMQ (reference sequence). The CDR3 is made up of 15 amino acids. Germline trimming cut 4 bases from V and 3 bases from J; bases unmatched to any gene: 6. The CDR3 reads CASSSKDRETDTQYF. The CDR3, as DNA: TGTGCCAGCAGCTCAAAGGACAGGGAAACAGATACGCAGTATTTT.

The V and J genes are TRBV6-1 and TRBJ2-3; maybe TRBD1 (5 bases). Germline CDR1 is MNHNS and CDR2 is SASEGT. The CDR3 length is 15 residues. V shed 2 bases and J shed 4 bases, with 13 bases lying between them. This CDR3 reads CASSELFQGADTQYF. CDR3 nucleotide sequence: TGTGCCAGCAGTGAACTGTTCCAGGGTGCAGATACGCAGTATTTT.

This rearrangement joins TRBV30 to TRBJ2-1; 9 positions agree with TRBD1. The junction had 4 bases not matched to a gene; V was cut back by 1 base and J by 12 bases. There are 12 residues in the CDR3. Germline V gene lookup returns CDR1 GTSNPN and CDR2 SVGIG (reference sequence). The CDR3 region is CAWSDTGGSQFF. The DNA of the CDR3 is TGTGCCTGGAGTGACACAGGGGGCTCGCAGTTCTTC.

The chain couples TRBV30 to TRBJ2-5; the D gene is possibly TRBD2 (5 bases). The ends were cut back, 4 bases at V and 5 bases at J, with 14 bases in the middle. This CDR3 has 13 amino acids. CDR1 and CDR2 from the germline V gene are GTSNPN and SVGIG (reference sequence). The CDR3, as DNA: TGTGCCTGGAAACGGGATTTCGCGGAGACCCAGTACTTC. Translating it yields CAWKRDFAETQYF.